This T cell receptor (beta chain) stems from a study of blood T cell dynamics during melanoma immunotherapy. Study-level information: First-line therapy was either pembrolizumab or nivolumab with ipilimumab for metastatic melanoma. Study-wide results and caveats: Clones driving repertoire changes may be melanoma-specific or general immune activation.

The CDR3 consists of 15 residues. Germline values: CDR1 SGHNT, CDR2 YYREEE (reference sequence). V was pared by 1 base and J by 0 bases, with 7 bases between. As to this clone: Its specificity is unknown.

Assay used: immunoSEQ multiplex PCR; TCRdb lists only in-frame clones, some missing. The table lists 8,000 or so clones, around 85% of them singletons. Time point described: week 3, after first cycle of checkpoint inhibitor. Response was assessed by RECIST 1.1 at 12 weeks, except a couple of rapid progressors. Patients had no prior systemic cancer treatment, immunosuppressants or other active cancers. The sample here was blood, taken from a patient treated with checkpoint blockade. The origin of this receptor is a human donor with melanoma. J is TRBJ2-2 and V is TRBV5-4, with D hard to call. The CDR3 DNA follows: TGTGCCAGCAGCTTGATCGCTACGAACACCGGGGAGCTGTTTTTT. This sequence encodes CASSLIATNTGELFF. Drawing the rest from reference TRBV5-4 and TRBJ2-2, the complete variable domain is ETGVTQSPTHLIKTRGQQVTLRCSSQSGHNTVSWYQQALGQGPQFIFQYYREEENGRGNFPPRFSGLQFPNYSSELNVNALELDDSALYLCASSLIATNTGELFFGEGSRLTVL.